One and the same sample provided the 30 T cell receptor beta chains below, sequenced in a study of blood T cell repertoires in COVID-19. The assay was immunoSEQ multiplex PCR, and TCRdb's table has in-frame clones only and misses some. The data show about 240,000 clones, approximately 86% seen once. The specimen was peripheral blood. The source is a woman in her 30s who had recovered from COVID-19.

Note on this clone: Additional DNA sequences in this sample encode the identical CDR3. This chain links TRBV6-2 or TRBV6-3 with TRBJ2-7, with D possibly being TRBD2 (5 bases). Germline CDR1 MNHEY, CDR2 SVGEGT. CDR3 length: 13 residues. Trimming shortened V by 2 bases and J by 4 bases, and 9 bases separated the two germline ends. The CDR3 protein is CASSYGGSYEQYF. The CDR3 coding sequence is TGTGCCAGCAGTTACGGAGGAAGTTACGAGCAGTACTTC.

The V call is TRBV15, the J call TRBJ1-1; TRBD1 agrees at 7 bases. V lost 10 bases to trimming and J lost 4 bases; unmatched junction nucleotides: 12. The CDR3 consists of 14 residues. Looked up from germline, CDR1 is LNHNV and CDR2 is YYDKDF (reference sequence). The CDR3 reads CAITPLGGGTEAFF. CDR3 sequence (DNA): TGTGCCATCACCCCGTTAGGGGGCGGCACTGAAGCTTTCTTT.

V and J are TRBV5-1 and TRBJ2-2, with 7 bases matching TRBD2. The CDR3 covers 15 residues. J lost 6 bases, V lost 4 bases, and 9 bases had no gene match. Germline V gene data show CDR1 as SGHRS and CDR2 as YFSETQ. The CDR3 reads CASSLSLLASGELFF. The CDR3 DNA reads as TGCGCCAGCAGCCTCTCCCTACTAGCGTCCGGGGAGCTGTTTTTT.

The chain is built from TRBV25-1 and TRBJ1-1, with a tentative D call TRBD1 (5 bases). Germline V gene lookup returns CDR1 MGHDK and CDR2 SYGVNS. Trimming cost V 3 bases and J 0 bases, with 17 bases left between them. This CDR3 comprises 17 residues. The CDR3 coding sequence is TGTGCCAGCAGTGATGACAGCTACCGTACCTTGAACACTGAAGCTTTCTTT. Translated, it gives CASSDDSYRTLNTEAFF.

This clone was seen only once. The CDR3 DNA reads TGTGCCAGCAGCTTTCTAGCATCGCGCGAGCAGTACTTC. Protein sequence: CASSFLASREQYF. The genes are TRBV11-2 and TRBJ2-7; D is possibly TRBD2 (5 bases). CDR3 size: 13 residues. Trimming removed 3 bases at V and 6 bases at J, with 12 bases between. CDR1 is SGHAT, CDR2 FQNNGV, per germline.

This clone was counted once. The chain couples TRBV3-1 (or the pseudogene TRBV3-2) to TRBJ1-6; maybe TRBD1 (6 bases). Germline loops: CDR1 LGHDT, CDR2 YNNKEL (reference sequence). The CDR3 extends over 14 amino acids. Trimming removed 7 bases from V and 7 bases from J, with 14 bases in between. CDR3 bases: TGTGCCAGCAACGCCAAGGGGGGGAATTCACCCCTCCACTTT. Residues: CASNAKGGNSPLHF.

This sequence joins TRBV6-5 and TRBJ1-4; the D gene is possibly TRBD1 (5 bases). Germline CDR1 MNHEY, CDR2 SVGAGI. CDR3 length equals 13 residues. V was shortened by 6 bases and J by 7 bases, with 12 bases between the two germline ends. The CDR3 sequence: CASRPHGGEKLFF. CDR3 nucleotides: TGTGCCAGCAGACCCCACGGGGGTGAAAAACTGTTTTTT.

This clone was observed a few times. The J gene is TRBJ1-3, the V gene TRBV7-9; no clear D. CDR3 length: 12 amino acids. V lost 7 bases to trimming and J lost 4 bases, with 8 bases between them. CDR1 and CDR2 (germline): SEHNR, FQNEAQ (reference sequence). CDR3 nucleotide sequence: TGTGCCAGCAAGCGGGAGGGAAACACCATATATTTT. It translates to CASKREGNTIYF.

The chain couples TRBV9 to TRBJ1-1; TRBD1 matches at 8 bases. Germline V gene data show CDR1 as SGDLS and CDR2 as YYNGEE. The junction had 5 bases not matched to a gene; V was cut back by 2 bases and J by 5 bases. The CDR3 is made up of 14 amino acids. This CDR3 is CASSVSGQATEAFF. The CDR3 DNA follows: TGTGCCAGCAGCGTTTCGGGACAGGCTACTGAAGCTTTCTTT.

The V gene is TRBV10-3, the J gene TRBJ1-2, with D hard to call. Germline CDR1 is ENHRY and CDR2 is SYGVKD. V lost 0 bases to trimming and J lost 4 bases, with 6 bases between them. The CDR3 runs to 13 residues. CDR3 bases: TGTGCCATCAGTGAGTCGACGGGCTATGGCTACACCTTC. Its translation: CAISESTGYGYTF.

This chain connects TRBV10-1 to TRBJ2-5, with D possibly matching TRBD1 (6 bases). Trimming cost V 3 bases and J 2 bases, with 10 bases left between them. The CDR3 totals 14 residues. In germline, CDR1 is WNHNN, CDR2 SYGVQD (reference sequence). CDR3 nucleotides: TGCGCCAGCAGTGACCGCAGGGGACAAGAGACCCAGTACTTC. This encodes CASSDRRGQETQYF.

This clone has only a few counts. V and J are TRBV4-2 and TRBJ2-2, with 8 bases aligning to TRBD1. Germline trimming cut 0 bases from V and 5 bases from J; bases unmatched to any gene: 5. CDR1 is LGHNA and CDR2 is YNFKEQ in the germline V gene. The CDR3 length is 16 residues. The CDR3 DNA follows: TGTGCCAGCAGCCAAGAAGTCCAGGGGGCTACCGGGGAGCTGTTTTTT. This sequence encodes CASSQEVQGATGELFF.

CDR3 sequence reads: CAWGAGTFNYGYTF. Here the CDR3 DNA reads TGTGCCTGGGGTGCAGGGACATTTAACTATGGCTACACCTTC. The gene calls are TRBV30 and TRBJ1-2; TRBD1 is a possible D gene (6 bases). The germline CDR1 and CDR2 sequences are GTSNPN and SVGIG (reference sequence). V lost 5 bases and J 1 base, leaving 14 bases between the germline ends. This CDR3 comprises 14 residues.

This chain links TRBV7-3 with TRBJ1-1; D remains unclear. With 1 base removed from V and 3 bases from J, the gap between germline ends came to 6 bases. The CDR3 runs 13 residues. CDR1 SGHTA and CDR2 FQGTGA come from the germline V gene. The CDR3 region is CASSLIRYTEAFF. DNA of the CDR3: TGTGCCAGCAGCTTAATTCGGTACACTGAAGCTTTCTTT.

This clone was observed many times. The gene calls are TRBV11-2 and TRBJ2-1, with D uncertain. In germline, CDR1 is SGHAT, CDR2 FQNNGV. Trimming shortened V by 6 bases and J by 8 bases, and 11 bases separated the two germline ends. The CDR3 sequence is 12 residues long. CDR3 region: CASRSLRDEQFF. CDR3 DNA sequence: TGTGCCAGCAGATCGCTTCGGGATGAGCAGTTCTTC.

This chain uses TRBV2 with TRBJ2-7; 7 positions match TRBD1. CDR3 length: 13 amino acids. CDR1 SNHLY and CDR2 FYNNEI come from the germline V gene. V trimming: 9 bases; J trimming: 4 bases; junction bases outside the gene matches: 9. The CDR3 nucleotides read TGTGCCAGGAGACAGGGAAGGCCTTACGAGCAGTACTTC. This codes for CARRQGRPYEQYF.

About this clone: At the DNA level, this CDR3 is encoded by other sequences in the same sample as well. J is TRBJ1-2 and V is TRBV19; D not certain. Germline CDR1 is LNHDA and CDR2 is SQIVND (reference sequence). The V gene lost 4 bases and the J gene lost 3 bases, with 6 bases spanning the gap. This CDR3 spans 12 amino acids. CDR3 nucleotides: TGTGCCAGTAGTAGAGGAGACTATGGCTACACCTTC. Amino acid sequence: CASSRGDYGYTF.

The chain couples TRBV9 to TRBJ2-1; weak D call: TRBD2 (5 bases). The CDR3 loop spans 14 amino acids. Germline CDR1 is SGDLS and CDR2 is YYNGEE. With 2 bases removed from V and 8 bases from J, the gap between germline ends came to 14 bases. In DNA, the CDR3 is TGTGCCAGCAGCGTTACTAGAGCTTTGGATGAGCAGTTCTTC. Translating it yields CASSVTRALDEQFF.

This clone has a handful of counts. J is TRBJ2-7 and V is TRBV7-9, with 7 bases fitting TRBD1. Per the germline V gene, CDR1 is SEHNR and CDR2 is FQNEAQ (reference sequence). The V segment lost 6 bases and the J segment 1 base; nucleotides outside the gene matches: 6. The CDR3 runs to 14 residues. The CDR3 nucleotides are TGTGCCAGCAGTCCCAGGACAGGTTCCTACGAGCAGTACTTC. The encoded protein is CASSPRTGSYEQYF.

This sequence joins TRBV3-1 (or the pseudogene TRBV3-2) and TRBJ2-3, with a possible D match to TRBD2 (6 bases). This CDR3 is 15 amino acids long. Germline CDR1 and CDR2: LGHDT and YNNKEL (reference sequence). V dropped 0 bases and J dropped 0 bases, with 7 bases sitting between them. The CDR3 region is CASSQDGLSTDTQYF. The CDR3 DNA reads TGTGCCAGCAGCCAAGACGGACTAAGCACAGATACGCAGTATTTT.

The chain couples TRBV5-5 to TRBJ2-1; a possible D gene is TRBD2 (5 bases). The V and J ends lost 1 base and 9 bases respectively, with 11 bases between them. The germline CDR1 and CDR2 sequences are SGHKS and YYEKEE (reference sequence). This CDR3 contains 13 residues. CDR3 sequence reads: CASSLISAGEQFF. CDR3 sequence (DNA): TGTGCCAGCAGCTTGATTTCTGCGGGTGAGCAGTTCTTC. Together with reference TRBV5-5 and TRBJ2-1, the CDR3 gives the full variable domain: DAGVTQSPTHLIKTRGQQVTLRCSPISGHKSVSWYQQVLGQGPQFIFQYYEKEERGRGNFPDRFSARQFPNYSSELNVNALLLGDSALYLCASSLISAGEQFFGPGTRLTVL.

The chain uses TRBV12-3 or TRBV12-4 and TRBJ2-3, with D perhaps TRBD2 (6 bases). V shed 5 bases and J shed 8 bases, with 14 bases lying between them. This CDR3 region has 13 residues. The DNA of the CDR3 is TGTGCCAGCAGTATACAGACTAGTCTTACGCAGTATTTT. It yields the protein CASSIQTSLTQYF.

This chain joins TRBV19 and TRBJ2-7, with D perhaps TRBD1 (5 bases). The length of the CDR3 is 14 residues. Germline CDR1 LNHDA, CDR2 SQIVND (reference sequence). Trimming pared 2 bases from V and 2 bases from J, leaving 10 bases between. The CDR3: CASSIQGTTYEQYF. Written as DNA, the CDR3 is TGTGCCAGTAGTATACAGGGAACAACCTACGAGCAGTACTTC.

The chain links TRBV4-3 to TRBJ2-3; 9 bases agree with TRBD2. The ends lost 0 bases at V and 5 bases at J; junction bases unmatched: 6. CDR1 and CDR2 (germline): LGHNA, YSLEER. This CDR3 has 16 amino acids. In DNA, the CDR3 is TGCGCCAGCAGCCAAGAAGCGGGGGGACATGGAGATACGCAGTATTTT. The encoded protein is CASSQEAGGHGDTQYF.

This chain links TRBV11-2 with TRBJ1-1; 8 bases agree with TRBD1. CDR1 is SGHAT and CDR2 is FQNNGV in the germline V gene. This CDR3 has 15 amino acids. After removal of 5 bases from V and 2 bases from J, the junction contained 7 bases not matched to a gene. The CDR3 DNA reads TGTGCCAGCAGCCCCCGCAGGGGGCTTAACACTGAAGCTTTCTTT. This sequence encodes CASSPRRGLNTEAFF.

The chain's CDR3 is CASSPRGQGVRETQYF. The CDR3 coding sequence is TGTGCCAGCAGCCCGCGCGGACAGGGGGTCCGGGAGACCCAGTACTTC. This chain joins TRBV7-3 and TRBJ2-5, with TRBD1 matching over 10 bases. This CDR3 is built from 16 residues. The junction had 11 bases not matched to a gene; V was cut back by 5 bases and J by 5 bases. From germline, CDR1 is SGHTA and CDR2 FQGTGA.

The count of this clone is one. The chain uses TRBV11-2 and TRBJ1-3; D gene uncertain. The CDR3 contains 16 residues. CDR1 is SGHAT, CDR2 FQNNGV, per germline. Trimming stripped 1 base from V and 2 bases from J, with 12 bases between. The CDR3 is CASSLGREGPGNTIYF. The CDR3 DNA sequence: TGTGCCAGCAGCTTAGGGAGGGAGGGCCCTGGAAACACCATATATTTT.

The rearrangement uses TRBV6-2 or TRBV6-3 and TRBJ1-3, with D hard to call. CDR3 length: 19 amino acids. The germline V gene encodes CDR1 MNHEY and CDR2 SVGEGT. Trimming stripped 0 bases from V and 0 bases from J, with 18 bases between. Here the CDR3 reads CASSYSMVEWATSGNTIYF. CDR3 DNA: TGTGCCAGCAGTTACTCGATGGTTGAGTGGGCCACCTCTGGAAACACCATATATTTT.

The chain couples TRBV29-1 to TRBJ1-2; the D is unclear. The CDR3 loop spans 13 amino acids. V shed 4 bases and J shed 0 bases, with 9 bases lying between them. The V gene's germline CDR1 is SQVTM and CDR2 ANQGSEA. CDR3 bases: TGCAGCGTTGTCACCGGGTCTAACTATGGCTACACCTTC. Its translation: CSVVTGSNYGYTF. The whole variable domain, remainder taken from reference TRBV29-1 and TRBJ1-2, is SAVISQKPSRDICQRGTSLTIQCQVDSQVTMMFWYRQQPGQSLTLIATANQGSEATYESGFVIDKFPISRPNLTFSTLTVSNMSPEDSSIYLCSVVTGSNYGYTFGSGTRLTVV.

The chain uses TRBV7-7 and TRBJ2-7; 7 bases fit TRBD2. Germline assignment: CDR1 SSHAT and CDR2 FNYEAQ (reference sequence). The CDR3 has 13 residues. Trimming removed 6 bases from V and 4 bases from J; junction bases left unmatched: 6. The CDR3 here is CASSPSGTYEQYF. The CDR3 coding sequence is TGTGCCAGCAGTCCAAGCGGGACGTACGAGCAGTACTTC.